These 31 T cell receptor beta chains originate from one sample sequenced in a study of blood T cell repertoires in COVID-19 (dated by TCRdb to 2019 to 2021). The receptor library was made with the immunoSEQ multiplex PCR assay. TCRdb took over this immuneACCESS table, retaining in-frame rearrangements with V and J assigned. Such tables are incomplete; in checked studies, under half of the missing clones stem from an unresolved V gene, and the remainder is unexplained. Here the sample has about 100,000 clones; roughly 83% occur a single time. Jointly, the top ten make up 2.5% to 3.5% of the sample. Specimen: peripheral blood. These receptors were obtained from a woman older than 75 with active or convalescent COVID-19.

The rearrangement uses TRBV19 and TRBJ2-4; no clear D. The CDR3 is 13 amino acids. The V end was cut by 4 bases, the J end by 0 bases, with 4 bases between. Per germline, CDR1 LNHDA and CDR2 SQIVND (reference sequence). The CDR3 nucleotides read TGTGCCAGTAGTACCCTAGCCAAAAACATTCAGTACTTC. Translating it yields CASSTLAKNIQYF.

The chain recombines TRBV19 with TRBJ2-1; D is unresolved. This CDR3 is 14 amino acids long. Germline V CDR1 and CDR2: LNHDA, SQIVND (reference sequence). V gave up 3 bases and J gave up 8 bases, with 14 bases separating them. CDR3 coding DNA: TGTGCCAGTAGTATCCGTAGTTCGAGGTATGAGCAGTTCTTC. Residues: CASSIRSSRYEQFF.

The chain links TRBV7-9 to TRBJ2-7; unclear D gene. The V gene lost 4 bases and the J gene lost 6 bases, with 7 bases spanning the gap. Germline CDR1 SEHNR, CDR2 FQNEAQ (reference sequence). The CDR3 is 11 residues long. Written as DNA, the CDR3 is TGTGCCAGCAGCTCCGGTCTCGAGCAGTACTTC. This sequence encodes CASSSGLEQYF.

The sample holds a few counts of this clone. This chain connects TRBV5-6 to TRBJ2-2; 8 bases agree with TRBD2. Germline V gene lookup returns CDR1 SGHDT and CDR2 YYEEEE. The CDR3 runs to 15 residues. The V gene end was trimmed by 2 bases and the J gene end by 4 bases; junction bases not matched to a gene: 4. The CDR3 loop is CASSFRSGSTGELFF. The DNA for the CDR3 is TGTGCCAGCAGCTTCCGGAGCGGGAGCACCGGGGAGCTGTTTTTT.

This clone was observed a few times. This chain connects TRBV29-1 to TRBJ2-1, with 11 bases lining up with TRBD1. CDR3 length equals 12 residues. The V gene end was trimmed by 7 bases and the J gene end by 10 bases; junction bases not matched to a gene: 6. Germline lookup yields CDR1 SQVTM and CDR2 ANQGSEA. CDR3 residues: CSAGTGGKEQFF. The CDR3 DNA is TGCAGCGCCGGGACAGGGGGAAAGGAGCAGTTCTTC.

The J gene is TRBJ1-5, the V gene TRBV9, with D perhaps TRBD1 (5 bases). V lost 0 bases and J 7 bases, leaving 8 bases between the germline ends. The CDR3 is 13 residues long. The germline V gene has CDR1 SGDLS and CDR2 YYNGEE. CDR3 in DNA: TGTGCCAGCAGCGTAGGTCCAGGGCAGCCCCAGCATTTT. Translated, it gives CASSVGPGQPQHF.

In this sample, this clone turned up once. The rearrangement joins TRBV10-3 to TRBJ1-6; 7 bases are shared with TRBD1. This CDR3 has 15 residues. Germline-derived CDR1 and CDR2 are ENHRY and SYGVKD. The trim removed 7 bases at V and 4 bases at J, leaving 7 bases unmatched. For the CDR3, the DNA is TGTGCCATCAACCGGACAGGCAAGTATAATTCACCCCTCCACTTT. Its translation: CAINRTGKYNSPLHF.

This CDR3 is CASSQEGGGSTGELFF. CDR3 nucleotides: TGCGCCAGCAGCCAAGAGGGGGGAGGGTCGACCGGGGAGCTGTTTTTT. J is TRBJ2-2 and V is TRBV4-1, with 7 positions matching TRBD2. The CDR3 is 16 amino acids. Germline V CDR1 and CDR2: MGHRA, YSYEKL. Trimming took 0 bases from V and 5 from J; bases not matched to a gene: 6.

The genes are TRBV28 and TRBJ1-2, with D maybe TRBD1 (6 bases). The length of the CDR3 is 16 residues. V gave up 6 bases and J gave up 0 bases, with 17 bases separating them. Germline V gene data show CDR1 as MDHEN and CDR2 as SYDVKM. CDR3 residues: CASSPSPGQTNYGYTF. CDR3 coding DNA: TGTGCCAGCAGCCCGTCCCCTGGACAGACTAACTATGGCTACACCTTC.

This chain links TRBV27 with TRBJ1-6, with D maybe TRBD1 (5 bases). Trimming cost V 5 bases and J 12 bases, with 20 bases left between them. CDR1 is MNHEY, CDR2 SMNVEV, per germline (reference sequence). The CDR3 has 15 amino acids. CDR3: CASSPYQDSYLPLHF. As DNA, the CDR3 is TGTGCCAGCAGTCCATACCAAGACAGCTACTTACCCCTCCACTTT.

This clone appeared a few times. The rearrangement joins TRBV4-3 to TRBJ1-1, with 7 bases identical to TRBD1. The CDR3 has 14 residues. Unmatched junction bases numbered 3, after V lost 4 bases and J lost 1 base. CDR1 and CDR2 from the germline V gene are LGHNA and YSLEER. In DNA form, the CDR3 reads TGCGCCAGCAGCCCGGGACAGACGAACACTGAAGCTTTCTTT. Amino acids: CASSPGQTNTEAFF.

The rearrangement uses TRBV24-1 and TRBJ2-2, with 8 bases lining up with TRBD1. With 3 bases clipped from V and 0 bases from J, the junction kept 5 bases outside the gene matches. The germline CDR1 and CDR2 sequences are KGHDR and SFDVKD. The CDR3 is 17 amino acids. CDR3 in DNA: TGTGCCACCAGTGATAGGACAGGGACACCGAACACCGGGGAGCTGTTTTTT. Its translation: CATSDRTGTPNTGELFF.

The V and J genes are TRBV28 and TRBJ2-3; 10 bases fit TRBD1. The CDR3 sequence is 15 residues long. Germline V CDR1 and CDR2: MDHEN, SYDVKM. Trimming removed 0 bases from V and 6 bases from J; junction bases left unmatched: 3. In nucleotides, the CDR3 is TGTGCCAGCAGTTTATGGGGACAGGGGTCGGATACGCAGTATTTT. Translation gives CASSLWGQGSDTQYF.

V and J are TRBV28 and TRBJ1-4, with TRBD1 matching over 8 bases. V lost 6 bases to trimming and J lost 6 bases; unmatched junction nucleotides: 15. CDR3 length: 17 amino acids. Germline CDR1 is MDHEN and CDR2 is SYDVKM. The CDR3 sequence: CASSNFPSGGADEKLFF. In nucleotides, the CDR3 is TGTGCCAGCAGCAACTTCCCCTCAGGGGGCGCGGATGAAAAACTGTTTTTT.

The V call is TRBV5-4, the J call TRBJ2-7, with 10 bases lining up with TRBD1. CDR3 length: 15 amino acids. Unmatched junction bases numbered 4, after V lost 1 base and J lost 3 bases. Germline CDR1 SGHNT, CDR2 YYREEE (reference sequence). The CDR3 DNA is TGTGCCAGCAGCTTGCCGACAGGGGGCCTCTACGAGCAGTACTTC. Protein product: CASSLPTGGLYEQYF.

The V gene is TRBV28, the J gene TRBJ2-7, with D tentatively TRBD1 (6 bases). The V end lost 3 bases, the J end lost 3 bases, and 12 bases lay between the germline ends. Germline V gives CDR1 MDHEN, CDR2 SYDVKM. This CDR3 is built from 14 residues. CDR3 loop: CASSFGTGIYEQYF. The DNA for the CDR3 is TGTGCCAGCAGTTTTGGTACAGGGATCTACGAGCAGTACTTC.

This clone was seen just once. The chain combines TRBV7-2 with TRBJ1-1; D possibly corresponds to TRBD1 (6 bases). Deletions cut 5 bases from V and 11 bases from J, with 15 bases between. The CDR3 is 12 amino acids. The germline V gene has CDR1 SGHTA and CDR2 FQGNSA. The CDR3 spells CASSKENRVAFF. CDR3 DNA: TGTGCCAGCAGCAAAGAAAACAGGGTGGCTTTCTTT.

The genes are TRBV29-1 and TRBJ1-1, with D possibly TRBD1 on 5 matching bases. Germline loops: CDR1 SQVTM, CDR2 ANQGSEA. This CDR3 has 11 amino acids. Trimming stripped 5 bases from V and 6 bases from J, with 10 bases between. The CDR3 spells CSVSDTSEAFF. The CDR3 region has the DNA TGCAGCGTTTCGGACACCTCTGAAGCTTTCTTT.

This chain links TRBV12-3 or TRBV12-4 with TRBJ2-4; D not resolved. With 6 bases removed from V and 8 bases from J, the gap between germline ends came to 8 bases. The CDR3 runs to 11 residues. The CDR3 bases are TGTGCCAGCAGGGAGATTGACATTCAGTACTTC. It specifies CASREIDIQYF.

The chain joins TRBV9 to TRBJ2-4, with D possibly TRBD2 on 5 matching bases. V was trimmed by 4 bases and J by 13 bases, leaving 15 bases between them. Germline values: CDR1 SGDLS, CDR2 YYNGEE. CDR3 length equals 12 residues. CDR3 bases: TGTGCCAGCAGCCGAAGTGCGGGTAGACAGTACTTC. Amino acid sequence: CASSRSAGRQYF.

The rearrangement joins TRBV2 to TRBJ2-1; 7 bases match TRBD2. Trimming at V came to 6 bases and at J to 0 bases, leaving 5 bases not matched to a gene. The CDR3 consists of 15 residues. Germline V CDR1 and CDR2: SNHLY, FYNNEI. The CDR3 DNA sequence: TGTGCCAGCAGGCGAACTAGCGACTCCTACAATGAGCAGTTCTTC. As protein: CASRRTSDSYNEQFF.

This clone was detected a few times. V usage is TRBV19 and J usage is TRBJ2-6, with TRBD1 matching 7 bases. The CDR3 extends over 14 amino acids. The trim removed 8 bases at V and 2 bases at J, leaving 3 bases unmatched. CDR1 is LNHDA, CDR2 SQIVND, per germline (reference sequence). DNA for the CDR3: TGTGCCAGTGAAGACAGGGCTGGGGCCAACGTCCTGACTTTC. This codes for CASEDRAGANVLTF.

This rearrangement joins TRBV7-8 to TRBJ1-5; 7 bases match TRBD1. There are 15 residues in the CDR3. CDR1 is SGHVS and CDR2 is FQNEAQ in the germline V gene. Trimming at V came to 7 bases and at J to 7 bases, leaving 13 bases not matched to a gene. The CDR3 is CASNKDRIFGQPQHF. The CDR3 DNA is TGTGCCAGCAACAAGGACAGGATCTTCGGGCAGCCCCAGCATTTT. Filled out from reference TRBV7-8 and TRBJ1-5, the complete variable domain reads GAGVSQSPRYKVAKRGQDVALRCDPISGHVSLFWYQQALGQGPEFLTYFQNEAQLDKSGLPSDRFFAERPEGSVSTLKIQRTQQEDSAVYLCASNKDRIFGQPQHFGDGTRLSIL.

V is TRBV7-9 and J is TRBJ1-1; 7 nucleotides agree with TRBD1. CDR1 and CDR2 (germline): SEHNR, FQNEAQ (reference sequence). This CDR3 contains 16 residues. The junction had 16 bases not matched to a gene; V was cut back by 5 bases and J by 7 bases. The CDR3 nucleotides read TGTGCCAGCAGCCCCCTTTCCCGGGACAGATGGATTGAAGCTTTCTTT. Its protein product is CASSPLSRDRWIEAFF.

The chain carries TRBV7-2 and TRBJ2-7; 10 bases agree with TRBD2. Germline-derived CDR1 and CDR2 are SGHTA and FQGNSA. The CDR3 is made up of 16 amino acids. After removal of 5 bases from V and 2 bases from J, the junction contained 9 bases not matched to a gene. The CDR3 spells CASSHILAGVPYEQYF. CDR3 coding DNA: TGTGCCAGCAGCCACATCCTAGCGGGAGTCCCCTACGAGCAGTACTTC.

The chain is built from TRBV5-4 and TRBJ2-7, with 15 bases matching TRBD2. V trimming: 0 bases; J trimming: 2 bases; junction bases outside the gene matches: 6. CDR1 SGHNT and CDR2 YYREEE come from the germline V gene (reference sequence). The CDR3 is made up of 18 amino acids. The CDR3 coding sequence is TGTGCCAGCAGCTTGGGGACTAGCGGGAGGGAAACTGCCTACGAGCAGTACTTC. This gives the protein CASSLGTSGRETAYEQYF.

This clone appeared once. The V call is TRBV7-9, the J call TRBJ2-2; 8 nucleotides align to TRBD1. Unmatched junction bases numbered 12, after V lost 2 bases and J lost 7 bases. Germline loops: CDR1 SEHNR, CDR2 FQNEAQ (reference sequence). The CDR3 runs to 17 residues. This CDR3 reads CASSLKVGQERDGELFF. The DNA for the CDR3 is TGTGCCAGCAGCTTAAAGGTGGGACAGGAGCGTGACGGGGAGCTGTTTTTT.

J is TRBJ2-7 and V is TRBV12-3 or TRBV12-4; 7 bases align to TRBD1. V shed 3 bases and J 2 bases; nucleotides not matched to a gene: 1. The CDR3 length is 13 residues. The CDR3 spells CASSFQGAYEQYF. For the CDR3, the DNA is TGTGCCAGCAGTTTCCAGGGGGCCTACGAGCAGTACTTC.

The chain has TRBV6-1 and TRBJ1-5, with 8 bases that match TRBD1. The V segment lost 2 bases and the J segment 7 bases; nucleotides outside the gene matches: 7. Germline V gives CDR1 MNHNS, CDR2 SASEGT. The CDR3 has 15 residues. The CDR3, as DNA: TGTGCCAGCAGTGAATATGCAGGGGGCAGGCAGCCCCAGCATTTT. Translation: CASSEYAGGRQPQHF.

The V call is TRBV5-1, the J call TRBJ1-1; tentatively, D is TRBD1 (5 bases). This CDR3 has 14 residues. Germline V gene lookup returns CDR1 SGHRS and CDR2 YFSETQ. The germline V and J ends were trimmed by 0 bases and 4 bases, with 10 bases remaining between them. The CDR3 nucleotides read TGCGCCAGCAGCTTGGAGGGGTCGGTCACTGAAGCTTTCTTT. It specifies CASSLEGSVTEAFF.

This sequence joins TRBV30 and TRBJ2-7; tentative D call: TRBD2 (5 bases). The V and J ends lost 3 bases and 0 bases respectively, with 12 bases between them. This CDR3 is 14 amino acids long. From germline, CDR1 is GTSNPN and CDR2 SVGIG (reference sequence). Written as DNA, the CDR3 is TGTGCCTGGAGCTCGGACTCCTTCTCCTACGAGCAGTACTTC. Amino acids: CAWSSDSFSYEQYF.